The entry below gives a single T cell receptor beta chain sequence along with its context. Antigen specificity is unknown. Total RNA, at least 5 micrograms per sample, was extracted from PBMCs. CDR3 length: 14 residues. Germline V lookup: CDR1 MNHEY, CDR2 SVGAGI. With a J-beta primer mix and a sample-barcoded 5' primer, a second PCR ran about 7 to 11 cycles. TCRdb passed the 5' RACE reads through MiXCR, listing each CDR3 protein once. The sample includes around 800,000 distinct CDR3 sequences, about 62% of them seen just once. This sample stems from a study of blood T cells in healthy people across ages. Findings and caveats of the study: While age rose, TCR beta diversity per million T cells dropped in a roughly linear way. Those diversity estimates obtained from one million T cells were thought to be underestimates.

Material for sequencing was blood. The V and J genes are TRBV6-5 and TRBJ2-5; D is perhaps TRBD1 (5 bases). Matching the DNA end better, TRBJ2-7 makes the J call doubtful. This receptor was identified in a young man in good health. CDR3 sequence reads: CASSYSVKGYEQYF. CDR3 bases: TGTGCCAGCAGTTACTCGGTAAAGGGGTACGAGCAGTACTTC.